Below are 14 T cell receptor beta chains sequenced from a single sample in a study of resident and recirculating memory T cells in vitiligo. The assay was immunoSEQ multiplex PCR, and TCRdb's table has in-frame clones only and misses some. The sample lists tens of thousands of clones, 92% occurring once. The sequencing sample was made of blood. The source is a male donor with vitiligo.

This rearrangement joins TRBV13 to TRBJ2-7; D might be TRBD2 (5 bases). Germline assignment: CDR1 PRHDT and CDR2 FYEKMQ (reference sequence). The V and J ends lost 6 bases and 3 bases respectively, with 12 bases between them. This CDR3 contains 13 residues. The CDR3: CASSRRGSYEQYF. CDR3 sequence (DNA): TGTGCCAGCAGTCGACGAGGGAGCTACGAGCAGTACTTC.

The genes are TRBV27 and TRBJ1-6; no reliable D call. V was trimmed by 5 bases and J by 10 bases, leaving 9 bases between them. This CDR3 contains 12 residues. The V gene's germline CDR1 is MNHEY and CDR2 SMNVEV (reference sequence). The DNA of the CDR3 is TGTGCCAGCAGTATCAACGGGTCACCCCTCCACTTT. Translation gives CASSINGSPLHF.

The chain uses TRBV28 and TRBJ2-3, with D possibly matching TRBD2 (7 bases). Trimming shortened V by 6 bases and J by 4 bases, and 14 bases separated the two germline ends. Germline assignment: CDR1 MDHEN and CDR2 SYDVKM. The CDR3 extends over 14 amino acids. This chain's CDR3 is CASRPWGGPDTQYF. The CDR3 region has the DNA TGTGCCAGCAGACCATGGGGGGGGCCAGATACGCAGTATTTT.

The V and J genes are TRBV28 and TRBJ1-1; D gene ambiguous. The germline V and J ends were trimmed by 6 bases and 0 bases, with 17 bases remaining between them. Germline values: CDR1 MDHEN, CDR2 SYDVKM. The CDR3 consists of 16 residues. CDR3 region: CASSQSGYGLNTEAFF. The CDR3 DNA reads as TGTGCCAGCAGCCAAAGCGGTTACGGTTTGAACACTGAAGCTTTCTTT.

In DNA, the CDR3 is TGTGCCAGCAGGCCAACTAGCGGGAGTCCAGATACGCAGTATTTT. The encoded protein is CASRPTSGSPDTQYF. The chain couples TRBV6-5 to TRBJ2-3, with 11 positions matching TRBD2. With V trimmed by 6 bases and J by 4 bases, 6 bases remained unmatched. The CDR3 is 15 amino acids. CDR1 is MNHEY, CDR2 SVGAGI, per germline.

V is TRBV10-3 and J is TRBJ2-3; 7 bases match TRBD2. This CDR3 is built from 15 residues. CDR1 is ENHRY and CDR2 is SYGVKD in the germline V gene. With V trimmed by 10 bases and J by 2 bases, 12 bases remained unmatched. The CDR3 DNA sequence: TGTGCCACCTCCTCGACTAGCATCCCCACAGATACGCAGTATTTT. Protein sequence: CATSSTSIPTDTQYF.

This clone was seen a single time. The chain recombines TRBV9 with TRBJ1-1, with TRBD1 matching 7 bases. Per the germline V gene, CDR1 is SGDLS and CDR2 is YYNGEE. V dropped 3 bases and J dropped 0; count of bases not matched to a gene: 5. The CDR3 sequence is 15 residues long. CDR3 residues: CASSARGTVNTEAFF. Here the CDR3 DNA reads TGTGCCAGCAGCGCCAGAGGGACAGTGAACACTGAAGCTTTCTTT.

This clone was counted a single time. V gene TRBV5-1 combines with J gene TRBJ2-7; D possibly corresponds to TRBD2 (6 bases). Germline CDR1 SGHRS, CDR2 YFSETQ. CDR3 length equals 15 residues. V was trimmed by 0 bases and J by 6 bases, leaving 16 bases between them. CDR3 coding DNA: TGCGCCAGCAGCTTGGGGGGTTCGGGGGTTGGCGAGCAGTACTTC. It encodes CASSLGGSGVGEQYF.

The CDR3, as DNA: TGTGCCAGCAGTTTATACAGGGGAGCTAACTATGGCTACACCTTC. It is translated as CASSLYRGANYGYTF. The V call is TRBV27, the J call TRBJ1-2; 7 positions agree with TRBD1. In germline, CDR1 is MNHEY, CDR2 SMNVEV (reference sequence). The CDR3 runs 15 residues. V dropped 1 base and J dropped 0; count of bases not matched to a gene: 2.

The chain carries TRBV5-1 and TRBJ2-7; TRBD2 matches at 9 bases. The ends lost 6 bases at V and 4 bases at J; junction bases unmatched: 8. The CDR3 has 14 amino acids. CDR1 is SGHRS, CDR2 YFSETQ, per germline. The CDR3 spells CASTLAGERYEQYF. In DNA form, the CDR3 reads TGCGCCAGCACCTTAGCGGGAGAGCGGTACGAGCAGTACTTC. Full variable domain (rest looked up from reference TRBV5-1 and TRBJ2-7): KAGVTQTPRYLIKTRGQQVTLSCSPISGHRSVSWYQQTPGQGLQFLFEYFSETQRNKGNFPGRFSGRQFSNSRSEMNVSTLELGDSALYLCASTLAGERYEQYFGPGTRLTVT.

The chain uses TRBV7-6 and TRBJ2-2; TRBD2 aligns across 10 bases. Germline-derived CDR1 and CDR2 are SGHVS and FNYEAQ. Unmatched junction bases numbered 8, after V lost 5 bases and J lost 5 bases. The CDR3 has 16 amino acids. The CDR3 DNA reads TGTGCCAGCAGCCACCGAGCGGGAGGGGGTACCGGGGAGCTGTTTTTT. It is translated as CASSHRAGGGTGELFF.

The V call is TRBV2, the J call TRBJ2-1, with unresolved D. CDR1 and CDR2 (germline): SNHLY, FYNNEI. Trimming cost V 9 bases and J 5 bases, with 17 bases left between them. The CDR3 runs to 14 residues. The CDR3: CASHFRLIDNEQFF. The CDR3 region has the DNA TGTGCCAGTCACTTCAGGCTTATAGACAATGAGCAGTTCTTC.

The J gene is TRBJ2-1, the V gene TRBV6-5, with D maybe TRBD2 (5 bases). V lost 0 bases and J 11 bases, leaving 20 bases between the germline ends. CDR3 length: 16 amino acids. The V gene's germline CDR1 is MNHEY and CDR2 SVGAGI. CDR3 nucleotides: TGTGCCAGCAGTTACTCGAGTCCCCCGGGGAGAGTTCAGCAGTTCTTC. As protein: CASSYSSPPGRVQQFF.

The rearrangement links TRBV4-2 to TRBJ1-1; tentative D call: TRBD1 (6 bases). V was trimmed by 0 bases and J by 3 bases, leaving 8 bases between them. The length of the CDR3 is 14 residues. The V gene's germline CDR1 is LGHNA and CDR2 YNFKEQ. CDR3 bases: TGTGCCAGCAGCCAAGATCACAGGGACACTGAAGCTTTCTTT. It encodes CASSQDHRDTEAFF.